The 32 T cell receptor beta chains reported below all come from one sample, sequenced in a study of beta chain features in type 1 diabetes. Every bit of the isolated RNA underwent reverse transcription, so sequencing read expressed TCRB transcripts. Data came from immunoSEQ multiplex PCR; TCRdb stores just in-frame clones and leaves some out. The sample shows approximately 90,000 clones, around a third of them seen only once. The sample was stem cell memory CD4+ T cells from blood. Receptors originate from a woman under 30 in good health.

The chain couples TRBV7-9 to TRBJ2-7; D is unresolved. Germline V gene data show CDR1 as SEHNR and CDR2 as FQNEAQ (reference sequence). V was clipped by 3 bases and J by 3 bases, with 6 bases between them. The CDR3 has 12 amino acids. The CDR3 sequence: CASSLSGYEQYF. For the CDR3, the DNA is TGTGCCAGCAGCTTGTCCGGCTACGAGCAGTACTTC.

There are a few counts of this clone. The chain joins TRBV12-5 to TRBJ1-5; D is unclear. Germline V CDR1 and CDR2: LGHNT, FRNRAP. CDR3 length equals 16 residues. V was shortened by 0 bases and J by 3 bases, with 12 bases between the two germline ends. DNA of the CDR3: TGTGCTAGTGGTTTGGTACCCCGGGAGTTCAATCAGCCCCAGCATTTT. Protein sequence: CASGLVPREFNQPQHF.

J is TRBJ1-2 and V is TRBV10-3; a weak D match, TRBD1 (6 bases). Trimming took off 8 bases at V and 3 bases at J, with 10 bases between the two ends. CDR1 ENHRY and CDR2 SYGVKD come from the germline V gene. This CDR3 region has 12 residues. CDR3 region: CAIGEGDYGYTF. The DNA for the CDR3 is TGTGCCATCGGGGAGGGGGACTATGGCTACACCTTC.

This sequence joins TRBV9 and TRBJ2-1; 8 bases are shared with TRBD2. The CDR3 runs 14 residues. Germline V gives CDR1 SGDLS, CDR2 YYNGEE. J gave up 3 bases and V 3 bases, and 2 bases lay outside the gene matches. DNA of the CDR3: TGTGCCAGCAGCGCCGGGACTAGCTACAATGAGCAGTTCTTC. It is translated as CASSAGTSYNEQFF.

This clone was detected only a few times. The CDR3 DNA reads TGTGCCAGCAGCTTGGTCTCTCTAGCGGGAGATCAGCAGTTCTTC. Residues: CASSLVSLAGDQQFF. The chain recombines TRBV5-4 with TRBJ2-1, with 10 positions matching TRBD2. Per germline, CDR1 SGHNT and CDR2 YYREEE (reference sequence). The CDR3 runs to 15 residues. The V segment lost 0 bases and the J segment 11 bases; nucleotides outside the gene matches: 8.

This clone was detected ten times or more. The chain couples TRBV7-9 to TRBJ1-1; no firm D call. The ends were cut back, 4 bases at V and 11 bases at J, with 11 bases in the middle. There are 11 residues in the CDR3. CDR1 is SEHNR, CDR2 FQNEAQ, per germline (reference sequence). CDR3 in amino acids: CASSSLGEAFF. The CDR3, as DNA: TGTGCCAGCAGCTCGCTCGGGGAGGCTTTCTTT.

The chain recombines TRBV5-1 with TRBJ1-2; 8 bases are shared with TRBD1. V trimming: 4 bases; J trimming: 3 bases; junction bases outside the gene matches: 8. The CDR3 spans 15 residues. CDR1 SGHRS and CDR2 YFSETQ come from the germline V gene. The CDR3 DNA follows: TGCGCCAGCAGCCTAGGACAGGGCACCCACTATGGCTACACCTTC. Protein: CASSLGQGTHYGYTF. Supplemented by reference TRBV5-1 and TRBJ1-2, the full variable domain reads KAGVTQTPRYLIKTRGQQVTLSCSPISGHRSVSWYQQTPGQGLQFLFEYFSETQRNKGNFPGRFSGRQFSNSRSEMNVSTLELGDSALYLCASSLGQGTHYGYTFGSGTRLTVV.

This clone has a handful of counts. V gene TRBV29-1 combines with J gene TRBJ1-5, with no clear D. Trimming removed 5 bases from V and 0 bases from J, with 8 bases in between. This CDR3 has 13 residues. Per the germline V gene, CDR1 is SQVTM and CDR2 is ANQGSEA. CDR3 DNA sequence: TGCAGCGTTAGACAAAGTAGCAATCAGCCCCAGCATTTT. Protein: CSVRQSSNQPQHF.

This chain uses TRBV21-1 with TRBJ1-1. TRBV21-1 has pseudogene status. The CDR3 loop spans 15 amino acids. The CDR3: CASSKANFGGTEAFF. The CDR3 DNA is TGTGCCAGCAGCAAAGCGAACTTTGGTGGCACTGAAGCTTTCTTT.

This clone was counted at least ten times. The chain employs TRBV30 and TRBJ2-7, with TRBD2 identical over 12 bases. CDR1 and CDR2 from the germline V gene are GTSNPN and SVGIG (reference sequence). The CDR3 is made up of 15 amino acids. V shed 0 bases, J shed 3 bases, and the junction held 3 bases outside the gene matches. As DNA, the CDR3 is TGTGCCTGGAGTGTACCGGGACTAGCGGGCTACGAGCAGTACTTC. Translation gives CAWSVPGLAGYEQYF.

This clone has more than one count but fewer than ten. The V call is TRBV5-4, the J call TRBJ1-2; D unresolved. CDR1 is SGHNT and CDR2 is YYREEE in the germline V gene (reference sequence). This CDR3 region has 14 residues. Trimming removed 0 bases from V and 2 bases from J, with 8 bases in between. The CDR3 sequence is CASSLEGENYGYTF. DNA for the CDR3: TGTGCCAGCAGCTTGGAAGGAGAAAACTATGGCTACACCTTC.

This clone was observed a handful of times. This rearrangement joins TRBV7-2 to TRBJ1-1; a weak D match, TRBD1 (6 bases). The germline V and J ends were trimmed by 3 bases and 10 bases, with 12 bases remaining between them. CDR3 length: 12 amino acids. Looked up from germline, CDR1 is SGHTA and CDR2 is FQGNSA. The CDR3 DNA reads TGTGCCAGCAGCTTCGATTGGGGGCCAGCTTTCTTT. It codes for CASSFDWGPAFF.

The chain couples TRBV5-6 to TRBJ1-1; D gene ambiguous. Trimming cost V 0 bases and J 3 bases, with 12 bases left between them. This CDR3 contains 15 residues. The germline V gene has CDR1 SGHDT and CDR2 YYEEEE. CDR3 coding DNA: TGTGCCAGCAGCTTGGGGGCAGACCTGGACACTGAAGCTTTCTTT. Translating gives CASSLGADLDTEAFF.

The chain couples TRBV30 to TRBJ2-5; no reliable D call. The CDR3 length is 13 residues. The germline gives CDR1 GTSNPN, CDR2 SVGIG (reference sequence). V lost 2 bases and J lost 4, with 11 bases in between. The CDR3 DNA is TGTGCCTGGAGTAGGTTAGCACCAGAGACCCAGTACTTC. Protein: CAWSRLAPETQYF.

The chain combines TRBV5-1 with TRBJ1-1; 7 nucleotides line up with TRBD1. This CDR3 has 14 residues. Germline trimming cut 2 bases from V and 4 bases from J; bases unmatched to any gene: 5. The germline CDR1 and CDR2 sequences are SGHRS and YFSETQ. DNA of the CDR3: TGCGCCAGCAGCTTAAAGACAGGGAGCACTGAAGCTTTCTTT. Translating gives CASSLKTGSTEAFF.

The rearrangement links TRBV19 to TRBJ2-7, with 9 bases aligning to TRBD2. Looked up from germline, CDR1 is LNHDA and CDR2 is SQIVND (reference sequence). The CDR3 length is 15 residues. V was clipped by 4 bases and J by 3 bases; unmatched bases: 7. CDR3 DNA: TGTGCCAGTAGTACCCCTAGCGGGACAAGCTACGAGCAGTACTTC. The encoded protein is CASSTPSGTSYEQYF.

This clone was observed a handful of times. DNA for the CDR3: TGTGCCAGCAGCCGGGACAGGGGGGACGGTGAGCAGTTCTTC. Translating it yields CASSRDRGDGEQFF. The chain links TRBV7-3 to TRBJ2-1, with TRBD1 matching over 11 bases. V lost 5 bases and J lost 9; bases outside the gene matches: 6. CDR1 is SGHTA and CDR2 is FQGTGA in the germline V gene. The CDR3 sequence is 14 residues long. The full variable domain, completed using reference TRBV7-3 and TRBJ2-1, is GAGVSQTPSNKVTEKGKYVELRCDPISGHTALYWYRQSLGQGPEFLIYFQGTGAADDSGLPNDRFFAVRPEGSVSTLKIQRTERGDSAVYLCASSRDRGDGEQFFGPGTRLTVL.

The rearrangement uses TRBV6-1 and TRBJ2-5; D perhaps matches TRBD1 (5 bases). This CDR3 is 15 amino acids long. The germline V gene has CDR1 MNHNS and CDR2 SASEGT. The germline V and J ends were trimmed by 6 bases and 0 bases, with 14 bases remaining between them. CDR3 amino acids: CASRAPNRYQETQYF. CDR3 DNA sequence: TGTGCCAGCAGAGCCCCTAACAGGTACCAAGAGACCCAGTACTTC.

The genes are TRBV25-1 and TRBJ2-5; D is perhaps TRBD2 (5 bases). V was shortened by 8 bases and J by 4 bases, with 11 bases between the two germline ends. The germline CDR1 and CDR2 sequences are MGHDK and SYGVNS. This CDR3 region has 12 residues. CDR3 in DNA: TGTGCCAGCGGCTTTCGGGGAGAGACCCAGTACTTC. This translates into CASGFRGETQYF.

This clone was seen more than once but under ten times. The chain links TRBV2 to TRBJ1-1; 7 positions match TRBD1. CDR3 length equals 12 residues. Germline V gives CDR1 SNHLY, CDR2 FYNNEI. Trimming removed 1 base from V and 13 bases from J; junction bases left unmatched: 6. CDR3 nucleotide sequence: TGTGCCAGCAGTGAAGTAGGGGGCGGGGATTTCTTT. Translated: CASSEVGGGDFF. The full variable domain, in which reference TRBV2 and TRBJ1-1 provide the parts outside the CDR3, is EPEVTQTPSHQVTQMGQEVILRCVPISNHLYFYWYRQILGQKVEFLVSFYNNEISEKSEIFDDQFSVERPDGSNFTLKIRSTKLEDSAMYFCASSEVGGGDFFGQGTRLTVV.

This rearrangement joins TRBV29-1 to TRBJ2-3, with D possibly being TRBD2 (7 bases). The CDR3 is made up of 14 amino acids. V dropped 5 bases and J dropped 4 bases, with 16 bases sitting between them. The germline V gene encodes CDR1 SQVTM and CDR2 ANQGSEA. CDR3 protein: CSVFAGARADTQYF. The CDR3 nucleotides read TGCAGCGTTTTTGCGGGGGCCCGCGCAGATACGCAGTATTTT.

This clone was detected only a few times. The chain joins TRBV4-2 to TRBJ1-2, with D possibly being TRBD1 (6 bases). The CDR3 length is 13 residues. Germline values: CDR1 LGHNA, CDR2 YNFKEQ. The V and J ends lost 5 bases and 8 bases respectively, with 15 bases between them. The CDR3 here is CASSGRPGHGYTF. The CDR3 nucleotides read TGTGCCAGCAGCGGAAGGCCGGGACACGGCTACACCTTC.

The count of this clone is one. V and J are TRBV11-2 and TRBJ2-3; no firm D call. This CDR3 region has 16 residues. V was cut by 1 base and J by 3 bases, with 14 bases left in between. Per germline, CDR1 SGHAT and CDR2 FQNNGV. CDR3 nucleotides: TGTGCCAGCAGCTTAGGGTTAGATGTCGAGACAGATACGCAGTATTTT. Its translation: CASSLGLDVETDTQYF.

Only a few counts were recorded for this clone. CDR3 DNA: TGCGCCAGCAGCTTTCAGGGGTTGGTCAATGAGCAGTTCTTC. As protein: CASSFQGLVNEQFF. This chain links TRBV5-1 with TRBJ2-1; possibly TRBD1 for D (6 bases). Germline CDR1 is SGHRS and CDR2 is YFSETQ. The germline V and J ends were trimmed by 2 bases and 6 bases, with 12 bases remaining between them. The CDR3 is 14 amino acids.

The chain carries TRBV7-9 and TRBJ1-5; D is possibly TRBD1 (5 bases). V was pared by 2 bases and J by 7 bases, with 12 bases between. The CDR3 is 14 residues long. The V gene's germline CDR1 is SEHNR and CDR2 FQNEAQ (reference sequence). CDR3: CASSLMTVSQPQHF. In DNA, the CDR3 is TGTGCCAGCAGCTTAATGACAGTCTCACAGCCCCAGCATTTT.

The chain is built from TRBV19 and TRBJ1-1, with 10 bases identical to TRBD1. The junction had 16 bases not matched to a gene; V was cut back by 3 bases and J by 3 bases. Germline CDR1 reads LNHDA; CDR2 reads SQIVND (reference sequence). The CDR3 is 19 amino acids. CDR3 DNA sequence: TGTGCCAGTAGTATTCCGGGACAGGGGTTTTTTGCCGGGGACACTGAAGCTTTCTTT. It translates to CASSIPGQGFFAGDTEAFF.

This clone was seen more than once but under ten times. The rearrangement joins TRBV7-8 to TRBJ2-5; D is ambiguous. The CDR3 runs to 14 residues. The V end lost 1 base, the J end lost 2 bases, and 8 bases lay between the germline ends. Germline CDR1 is SGHVS and CDR2 is FQNEAQ. This chain's CDR3 is CASSLVFRQETQYF. The DNA for the CDR3 is TGTGCCAGCAGCTTAGTATTCAGGCAAGAGACCCAGTACTTC.

This clone was seen more than once but under ten times. V gene TRBV5-1 combines with J gene TRBJ2-7; 11 bases are a match to TRBD2. The CDR3 consists of 15 residues. Germline V gives CDR1 SGHRS, CDR2 YFSETQ. V trimming: 0 bases; J trimming: 3 bases; junction bases outside the gene matches: 2. This CDR3 is CASSLALAGGYEQYF. In DNA, the CDR3 is TGCGCCAGCAGCTTGGCCCTAGCGGGAGGCTACGAGCAGTACTTC.

This clone came up a few times. CDR3 sequence reads: CASSTDRGHYGYTF. The CDR3 DNA sequence: TGTGCCAGCAGTACGGACAGGGGCCACTATGGCTACACCTTC. The chain couples TRBV7-2 to TRBJ1-2; TRBD1 matches at 9 bases. The CDR3 is made up of 14 amino acids. J gave up 3 bases and V 6 bases, and 5 bases lay outside the gene matches. Germline V gives CDR1 SGHTA, CDR2 FQGNSA.

This clone was counted only a few times. This sequence joins TRBV30 and TRBJ1-1, with TRBD1 identical over 8 bases. The CDR3 totals 12 residues. Germline-derived CDR1 and CDR2 are GTSNPN and SVGIG (reference sequence). V lost 2 bases, J lost 4 bases, and 0 bases stayed unmatched. CDR3 sequence (DNA): TGTGCCTGGAGTACAGGGGGCACTGAAGCTTTCTTT. Its protein is CAWSTGGTEAFF.

This clone has more than one count but fewer than ten. The V gene is TRBV11-2, the J gene TRBJ2-3, with 7 bases aligning to TRBD2. Germline V gives CDR1 SGHAT, CDR2 FQNNGV. The CDR3 has 16 residues. V lost 1 base to trimming and J lost 3 bases; unmatched junction nucleotides: 7. Written as DNA, the CDR3 is TGTGCCAGCAGCTTAGGGGTGGGCGGGAGAACAGATACGCAGTATTTT. It yields the protein CASSLGVGGRTDTQYF.

The chain has TRBV10-3 and TRBJ2-7, with 7 bases identical to TRBD1. The CDR3 is made up of 16 amino acids. Germline CDR1 is ENHRY and CDR2 is SYGVKD. Trimming took 2 bases from V and 6 from J; bases not matched to a gene: 13. The CDR3 spells CAISERLIGGKAEQYF. The DNA for the CDR3 is TGTGCCATCAGTGAGCGGCTTATAGGGGGCAAAGCCGAGCAGTACTTC.